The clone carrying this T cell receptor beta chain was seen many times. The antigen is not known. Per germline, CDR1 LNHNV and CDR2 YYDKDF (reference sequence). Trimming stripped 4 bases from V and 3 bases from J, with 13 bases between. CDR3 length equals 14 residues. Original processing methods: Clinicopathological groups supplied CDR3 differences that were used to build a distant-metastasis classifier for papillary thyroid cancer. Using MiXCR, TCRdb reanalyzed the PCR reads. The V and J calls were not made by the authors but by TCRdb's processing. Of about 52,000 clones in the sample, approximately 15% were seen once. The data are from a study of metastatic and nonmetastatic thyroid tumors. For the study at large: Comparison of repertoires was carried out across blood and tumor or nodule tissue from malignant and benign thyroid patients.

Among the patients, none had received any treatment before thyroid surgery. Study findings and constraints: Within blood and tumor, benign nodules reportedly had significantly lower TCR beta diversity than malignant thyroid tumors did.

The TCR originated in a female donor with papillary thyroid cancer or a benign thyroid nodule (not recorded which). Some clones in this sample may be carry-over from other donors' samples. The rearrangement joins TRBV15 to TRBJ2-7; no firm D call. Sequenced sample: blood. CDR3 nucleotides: TGTGCCACCAGCAATACCTTAGAAATCTACGAGCAGTACTTC. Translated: CATSNTLEIYEQYF.